This paragraph reports one TCR beta chain. The antigen remains undetermined. The data were produced by immunoSEQ multiplex PCR, yet TCRdb's version contains in-frame clones alone and is incomplete. The sample shows roughly 100,000 clones, about 89% of them seen only once. The germline V gene has CDR1 KGHSH and CDR2 LQKENI. Trimming stripped 2 bases from V and 1 base from J, with 5 bases between. This CDR3 contains 13 residues. The data belong to a study of T cell responses to AZD1222 COVID-19 vaccine. The study, taken as a whole, reports: Close to half of all spike-specific TCRs reportedly target regions of the variants that are unmutated. The peak T cell response came first, and repertoires were sampled only after it. Among the donors, most were white British and more were female, and clonal diversity was possibly underestimated.

This receptor was obtained from an adult who received the MenACWY meningococcal vaccine as a control. This chain links TRBV18 with TRBJ1-2; no clear D gene. Specimen: peripheral blood, collected 28 days after the second dose of the MenACWY control vaccine. CDR3 in amino acids: CASSPDHNYGYTF. The DNA for the CDR3 is TGTGCCAGCTCACCAGACCATAACTATGGCTACACCTTC. Full variable domain (missing parts from reference TRBV18 and TRBJ1-2): NAGVMQNPRHLVRRRGQEARLRCSPMKGHSHVYWYRQLPEEGLKFMVYLQKENIIDESGMPKERFSAEFPKEGPSILRIQQVVRGDSAAYFCASSPDHNYGYTFGSGTRLTVV.